The clone carrying this T cell receptor (beta chain) was observed a handful of times. The antigen remains undetermined. This sample was taken from a study of cytomegalovirus exposure and HLA in healthy donors. PCR employed 60 Vbeta and 13 Jbeta primers. Clones were read by immunoSEQ multiplex PCR, and TCRdb kept only the in-frame ones, dropping some. The table has around 130,000 clones, roughly 82% seen once. Study findings and constraints: TCR beta V- and J-gene trimming, according to a later analysis, was linked to a missense DCLRE1C variant. Earlier analysis looked at TCR beta V segments, and most were productive about 90% or about 30% of the time.

The receptor's source is a woman between 35 and 50 years old in good health and CMV-seropositive. The source material was PBMCs.

The CDR3 DNA is TGTGCCAGCAGCCTCGGACAGGTAGCTTTCTTT. Residues: CASSLGQVAFF. The gene calls are TRBV11-2 and TRBJ1-1; 7 positions agree with TRBD1. This CDR3 contains 11 residues. Germline V lookup: CDR1 SGHAT, CDR2 FQNNGV. V lost 5 bases, J lost 10 bases, and 4 bases stayed unmatched.